Listed below are T cell receptor beta chains from one sample, sequenced in a study of regulatory dendritic cells for organ transplantation. Produced via immunoSEQ multiplex PCR; TCRdb's table is partial and in-frame only. The data hold around 30,000 clones, with 80% to 85% observed a single time. Material: naive CD4+ T cells from blood. The receptor source for this set is a human donor in good health. Both conserved end residues are part of each CDR3. A D gene is named only where the DNA matches it firmly. Some rows have no size entry. The others give once, few or many, or a class for an expanded clone.

TRBJ2-2	TRBD1	-	TRBV11-3	CASSIRQGTGELFF	TGTGCCAGCAGCATAAGACAGGGAACCGGGGAGCTGTTTTTT
TRBJ1-1	-	-	TRBV5-1	CASSLTGGAYEAFF	TGCGCCAGCAGCCTGACAGGAGGCGCTTATGAAGCTTTCTTT
TRBJ2-1	TRBD2	-	TRBV9	CASSVGSGGPGEQFF	TGTGCCAGCAGCGTAGGGTCGGGGGGGCCGGGTGAGCAGTTCTTC
TRBJ2-2	TRBD1	-	TRBV19	CASSIGDRGSTGELFF	TGTGCCAGTAGTATCGGGGACAGGGGATCCACCGGGGAGCTGTTTTTT
TRBJ2-2	-	-	TRBV7-9	CASRSHNAGTGELFF	TGTGCCAGCAGGTCTCACAATGCGGGCACCGGGGAGCTGTTTTTT
TRBJ1-5	-	-	TRBV18	CASSPTQGRANQPQHF	TGTGCCAGCTCACCTACCCAGGGTCGCGCGAACCAGCCCCAGCATTTT
TRBJ1-4	-	-	TRBV6-1	CASSEAPQGANEKLFF	TGTGCCAGCAGTGAAGCCCCCCAGGGCGCTAATGAAAAACTGTTTTTT
TRBJ2-2	TRBD1	-	TRBV19	CASSKSGTGTGELFF	TGTGCCAGTAGTAAATCAGGGACAGGGACCGGGGAGCTGTTTTTT
TRBJ1-2	TRBD1	-	TRBV7-9	CASSLVGQGDNGYTF	TGTGCCAGCAGCTTAGTCGGACAGGGGGACAATGGCTACACCTTC
TRBJ2-5	TRBD1	once	TRBV19	CASSINSGQGETQYF	TGTGCCAGTAGTATCAACTCGGGACAGGGAGAGACCCAGTACTTC
TRBJ1-2	-	few	TRBV2	CASGDNYGYTF	TGTGCCAGCGGAGATAACTATGGCTACACCTTC
TRBJ1-1	-	-	TRBV28	CASIFDTEAFF	TGTGCCAGCATCTTTGACACTGAAGCTTTCTTT
TRBJ2-5	TRBD1	-	TRBV11-3	CASRTQGAQETQYF	TGTGCCAGCAGAACACAGGGGGCCCAAGAGACCCAGTACTTC
TRBJ1-2	TRBD1	-	TRBV20-1	CSAGTGHGYTF	TGCAGTGCTGGGACAGGGCATGGCTACACCTTC
TRBJ2-2	TRBD1	-	TRBV5-1	CASSLDGQGVTGELFF	TGCGCCAGCAGCTTGGACGGACAGGGGGTTACCGGGGAGCTGTTTTTT
TRBJ1-1	TRBD1	-	TRBV5-1	CASSLTTGVATEAFF	TGCGCCAGCAGCTTGACCACAGGGGTTGCCACTGAAGCTTTCTTT
TRBJ2-3	-	once	TRBV6-1	CASSEIRGASTDTQYF	TGTGCCAGCAGTGAAATCAGGGGCGCTAGCACAGATACGCAGTATTTT
TRBJ2-5	TRBD1	-	TRBV28	CASRTGTKTQYF	TGTGCCAGCCGGACAGGGACCAAGACCCAGTACTTC
TRBJ2-3	TRBD1	-	TRBV6-1	CASSGDRGTDTQYF	TGTGCCAGCAGTGGAGACAGGGGCACAGATACGCAGTATTTT
TRBJ2-3	TRBD1	-	TRBV10-3	CAISLGTVTDTQYF	TGTGCCATCAGCCTCGGGACAGTCACAGATACGCAGTATTTT
TRBJ1-1	TRBD1	-	TRBV7-9	CASSFGTGGTEAFF	TGTGCCAGCAGCTTTGGGACAGGGGGCACTGAAGCTTTCTTT
TRBJ1-3	-	-	TRBV9	CASSVSGGAEGNTIYF	TGTGCCAGCAGCGTAAGCGGAGGGGCGGAGGGAAACACCATATATTTT
TRBJ1-2	TRBD1	once	TRBV2	CASSDYRQGPANYGYTF	TGTGCCAGCAGTGACTATCGACAGGGGCCGGCTAACTATGGCTACACCTTC
TRBJ1-1	-	-	TRBV5-1	CASSSNPGQEAEAFF	TGCGCCAGCAGCTCCAATCCGGGACAAGAAGCTGAAGCTTTCTTT
TRBJ2-5	TRBD2	-	TRBV7-9	CASSRTSGETQYF	TGTGCCAGCAGCCGGACTAGCGGAGAGACCCAGTACTTC
TRBJ2-7	TRBD1	-	TRBV10-3	CAISVTGDTYEQYF	TGTGCCATCAGCGTTACAGGGGACACCTACGAGCAGTACTTC
TRBJ1-1	-	-	TRBV4-1	CASSQVLAGMNTEAFF	TGCGCCAGCAGCCAAGTGTTGGCAGGGATGAACACTGAAGCTTTCTTT
TRBJ1-6	TRBD1	-	TRBV7-2	CASSSRPTGGYNSPLHF	TGTGCCAGCAGCTCCCGGCCGACAGGGGGTTATAATTCACCCCTCCACTTT